What follows is one T cell receptor (beta chain) and its context. Produced via immunoSEQ multiplex PCR; TCRdb's table is partial and in-frame only. Of about 210,000 clones in the sample, almost 85% are singletons; the top ten hold approximately 12%. The data are from a study of blood T cell repertoires in COVID-19. Overall study context: The United States, Italy and Spain were the sources of the acute and convalescent COVID-19 samples.

This clonotype originated in a woman between 40 and 55 years old with acute or convalescent COVID-19. Sequencing was performed on peripheral blood.

CDR3 in amino acids: CASRWGIIEAFF. The CDR3 coding sequence is TGTGCCAGCCGCTGGGGCATTATTGAAGCTTTCTTT. The J gene is TRBJ1-1, the V gene TRBV6-5, with a weak D call TRBD1 (5 bases). Germline CDR1 is MNHEY and CDR2 is SVGAGI. The V and J ends lost 8 bases and 7 bases respectively, with 14 bases between them. This CDR3 has 12 amino acids.